A selection of T cell receptor beta chains follows, all from one sample in a study of metastatic and nonmetastatic thyroid tumors. TCRdb re-analyzed the PCR reads through MiXCR. The sample holds roughly 36,000 clones, roughly 26% seen once. The sequenced material came from blood. The receptor source for this set is a female donor with papillary thyroid cancer or a benign thyroid nodule (not recorded which). Some clones in this sample may be carry-over from other donors' samples. Both conserved end residues are part of each CDR3. D genes are given only for firm matches. Clone size appears in some rows only: once, few, many, or a class for an expanded clone.

d_call | j_call | v_call | clone_size | cdr3_aa | cdr3_nt
- | TRBJ2-5 | TRBV28 | - | CASSSRQATYQETQYF | TGTGCCAGCAGTTCGCGACAGGCGACGTACCAAGAGACCCAGTACTTC
- | TRBJ2-1 | TRBV7-3 | many | CASSSRGGAYNEQFF | TGTGCCAGCAGCTCCCGTGGCGGGGCCTACAATGAGCAGTTCTTC
TRBD1 | TRBJ2-7 | TRBV27 | many | CASSLYPGGATYEQYF | TGTGCCAGCAGTTTATATCCAGGGGGAGCCACCTACGAGCAGTACTTC
- | TRBJ2-7 | TRBV7-9 | - | CASISTVGYEQYF | TGTGCCAGCATCTCGACAGTGGGTTACGAGCAGTACTTC
- | TRBJ1-5 | TRBV28 | many | CASMLWGEGNQPQHF | TGTGCCAGCATGCTTTGGGGAGAGGGCAATCAGCCCCAGCATTTT
- | TRBJ1-2 | TRBV6-1 | medium-sized | CASRGTLNYGYTF | TGTGCCAGCAGGGGCACTTTAAACTATGGCTACACCTTC
- | TRBJ1-3 | TRBV7-8 | few | CASSLDSTGNTIYF | TGTGCCAGCAGCTTAGACTCAACTGGAAACACCATATATTTT
- | TRBJ2-1 | TRBV2 | - | CASSGGDNEQFF | TGTGCCAGCAGTGGAGGGGACAATGAGCAGTTCTTC
TRBD2 | TRBJ2-7 | TRBV9 | - | CASSVGVSGRGGYEQYF | TGTGCCAGCAGCGTAGGTGTTAGCGGGAGGGGTGGATACGAGCAGTACTTC
- | TRBJ1-2 | TRBV12-3/TRBV12-4 | few | CASRLKGVGYTF | TGTGCCAGCAGACTTAAAGGAGTAGGCTACACCTTC
- | TRBJ2-2 | TRBV5-1 | many | CASSLGRSSTGELFF | TGCGCCAGCAGCTTGGGGCGATCAAGTACCGGGGAGCTGTTTTTT
TRBD1 | TRBJ1-1 | TRBV20-1 | many | CSARDLGRGFAEAFF | TGCAGTGCTAGAGATTTGGGCAGGGGGTTTGCTGAAGCTTTCTTT
- | TRBJ2-3 | TRBV19 | - | CARSTPDPRDTQYF | TGTGCCAGAAGTACGCCCGATCCGAGGGATACTCAGTATTTT
- | TRBJ1-1 | TRBV19 | - | CASSRTGQRGEAFF | TGTGCCAGTAGTAGGACCGGACAGAGAGGTGAAGCTTTCTTT
- | TRBJ1-2 | TRBV6-6 | few | CASSYTAGEINYGYTF | TGTGCCAGCAGTTACACGGCAGGGGAAATTAACTATGGCTACACCTTC
- | TRBJ2-6 | TRBV2 | many | CASSGGHSGANVLTF | TGTGCCAGCAGTGGGGGACACTCTGGGGCCAACGTCCTGACTTTC
TRBD1 | TRBJ2-7 | TRBV6-1 | - | CASRPPGTGHSYEQYF | TGTGCCAGCAGGCCCCCTGGGACAGGGCACAGCTACGAGCAGTACTTC
- | TRBJ1-6 | TRBV9 | many | CASSVGAVNSPLHF | TGTGCCAGCAGCGTAGGGGCGGTTAATTCACCCCTCCACTTT
- | TRBJ1-2 | TRBV20-1 | many | CSARGNSYGYTF | TGCAGTGCTAGAGGGAACAGTTATGGCTACACCTTC
- | TRBJ2-5 | TRBV6-2/TRBV6-3 | many | CASRQESEAQYF | TGTGCCAGCAGACAGGAATCAGAGGCCCAGTACTTC
- | TRBJ2-5 | TRBV5-4 | few | CASSLEQLQETQYF | TGTGCCAGCAGCTTGGAGCAGCTTCAAGAGACCCAGTACTTC
- | TRBJ2-7 | TRBV11-2 | medium-sized | CASSSAVGEQYF | TGTGCCAGCAGCTCGGCAGTCGGCGAGCAGTACTTC
- | TRBJ2-3 | TRBV2 | many | CASSVGGRTDTQYF | TGTGCCAGCAGTGTTGGAGGCCGCACAGATACGCAGTATTTT
- | TRBJ1-1 | TRBV20-1 | many | CSATYPRGNTEAFF | TGCAGTGCTACCTATCCCAGGGGGAACACTGAAGCTTTCTTT
- | TRBJ2-3 | TRBV30 | many | CAWFHTDTQYF | TGTGCCTGGTTCCACACAGATACGCAGTATTTT
TRBD1 | TRBJ2-7 | TRBV30 | - | CAWSEGAPKEQYF | TGTGCCTGGAGTGAGGGGGCCCCTAAAGAGCAGTACTTC
- | TRBJ2-7 | TRBV6-5 | - | CASSYSTAGNYEQYF | TGTGCCAGCAGTTACTCGACCGCAGGGAACTACGAGCAGTACTTC
TRBD2 | TRBJ2-3 | TRBV6-4 | many | CASSDGAGGPTDTQYF | TGTGCCAGCAGTGACGGAGCGGGAGGGCCCACAGATACGCAGTATTTT
- | TRBJ1-2 | TRBV3-1 | many | CASSPPGLNYGYTF | TGTGCCAGCAGCCCTCCCGGGCTAAACTATGGCTACACCTTC
- | TRBJ1-2 | TRBV5-6 | - | CASSWDGYGYTF | TGTGCCAGCAGCTGGGACGGTTATGGCTACACCTTC
- | TRBJ1-6 | TRBV6-1 | few | CASRPQGDVSPLHF | TGTGCCAGCAGACCACAGGGTGATGTTTCACCCCTCCACTTT
- | TRBJ2-1 | TRBV11-2 | - | CASSPTHLPSFEQFF | TGTGCCAGCAGCCCCACTCATCTACCCTCCTTTGAGCAGTTCTTC
TRBD2 | TRBJ2-1 | TRBV28 | - | CASRASGSSYNEQLF | TGTGCCAGCAGGGCCAGCGGGAGCTCCTACAATGAGCAGCTCTTC
- | TRBJ1-1 | TRBV2 | few | CASGRGNTEAFF | TGTGCCAGTGGGCGGGGGAACACTGAAGCTTTCTTT
TRBD1 | TRBJ2-5 | TRBV28 | few | CASSEGGEGETQYF | TGTGCCAGCAGTGAAGGGGGCGAGGGAGAGACACAGTACTTC
- | TRBJ2-1 | TRBV28 | - | CASSRGDLYNEQFF | TGTGCCAGCAGCAGAGGGGACCTCTACAATGAGCAGTTCTTC
- | TRBJ1-2 | TRBV6-6 | few | CSISYGELYGYTF | TGTTCCATCAGTTACGGTGAGCTCTATGGCTACACCTTC
- | TRBJ2-5 | TRBV2 | many | CASREGVASQETQYF | TGTGCCAGCAGGGAGGGGGTTGCCTCCCAAGAGACCCAGTACTTC
- | TRBJ2-2 | TRBV7-3 | few | CASSLWQGGRGPTGDLFF | TGTGCCAGCAGCTTATGGCAAGGTGGGCGGGGCCCCACCGGGGATCTGTTTTTT
- | TRBJ2-7 | TRBV27 | - | CASSWTVSYEQYF | TGTGCCAGCAGTTGGACAGTCTCCTACGAGCAGTACTTC
- | TRBJ2-3 | TRBV4-3 | - | CASSQEADTQYF | TGCGCCAGCAGCCAAGAGGCAGATACGCAGTATTTT
TRBD2 | TRBJ2-7 | TRBV7-8 | - | CASSYSVGTSGTYEQYF | TGTGCCAGCAGCTATAGTGTCGGGACTAGCGGGACATACGAGCAGTACTTC
- | TRBJ2-5 | TRBV2 | many | CASRTYAQETQYF | TGTGCCAGCAGAACCTACGCCCAAGAGACCCAGTACTTC
- | TRBJ1-3 | TRBV12-3/TRBV12-4 | - | CASILPSGTGNTMYF | TGTGCCAGCATTTTACCGTCGGGAACTGGAAACACCATGTATTTT
TRBD1 | TRBJ1-2 | TRBV6-5 | medium-sized | CASSYSGGGDYGYTF | TGTGCCAGCAGTTACTCGGGAGGGGGCGACTATGGCTACACCTTC
- | TRBJ2-1 | TRBV5-1 | - | CASILVGSGYNEQFF | TGCGCCAGCATCTTAGTCGGGAGCGGCTACAATGAGCAGTTCTTC
- | TRBJ2-1 | TRBV5-6 | once | CASSLSGRSWHEQFF | TGTGCCAGCAGCTTAAGCGGGCGGTCCTGGCATGAGCAGTTCTTC
- | TRBJ2-7 | TRBV4-2 | - | CASSQEGNSHYEQYF | TGTGCCAGCAGCCAAGAAGGAAACAGCCACTACGAGCAGTACTTC
TRBD2 | TRBJ2-6 | TRBV5-1 | medium-sized | CASSPGLAGGSGANVLTF | TGCGCCAGCAGCCCGGGACTAGCGGGTGGCTCTGGGGCCAACGTCCTGACTTTC
- | TRBJ2-3 | TRBV11-1 | - | CASSLRDKSHADTQYF | TGTGCCAGCAGCTTAAGGGACAAGTCGCACGCAGATACGCAGTATTTT